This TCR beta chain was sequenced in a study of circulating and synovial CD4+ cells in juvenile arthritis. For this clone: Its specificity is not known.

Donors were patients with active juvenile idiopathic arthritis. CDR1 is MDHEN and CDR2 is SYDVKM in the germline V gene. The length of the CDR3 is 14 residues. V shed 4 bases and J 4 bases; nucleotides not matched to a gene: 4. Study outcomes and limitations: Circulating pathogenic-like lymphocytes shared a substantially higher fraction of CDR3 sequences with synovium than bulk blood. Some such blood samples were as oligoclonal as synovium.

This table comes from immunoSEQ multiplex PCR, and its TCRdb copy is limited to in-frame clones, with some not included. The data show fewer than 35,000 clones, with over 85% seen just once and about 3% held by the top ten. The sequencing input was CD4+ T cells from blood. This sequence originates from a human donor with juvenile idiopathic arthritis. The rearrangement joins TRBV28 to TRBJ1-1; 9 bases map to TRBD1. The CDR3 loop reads CASSSLQGATEAFF. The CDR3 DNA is TGTGCCAGCAGTTCTCTACAGGGGGCCACTGAAGCTTTCTTT.